This TCR beta chain comes out of a study of regulatory T cells in long-lasting Graves disease. The time point denotes: newly diagnosed GD, antithyroid drugs for less than 3 months. The TCR library was made from RNA extracted from PBMCs. It was an endocrinology department in Xi'an, China, that provided the patients. The ends lost 5 bases at V and 9 bases at J; junction bases unmatched: 10. Per the germline V gene, CDR1 is LNHNV and CDR2 is YYDKDF (reference sequence). The CDR3 consists of 15 residues. For TCR beta, libraries came from iRepertoire HTBI primers and Arm-PCR of CDR3 regions. TCRdb itself ran the multiplex PCR reads through MiXCR, one entry per CDR3 protein. The sample records 400,000 to 450,000 distinct CDR3 sequences, 16% being singletons. This clonotype was counted only a few times. Separately, the same data were catalogued under a study of T cells in Graves' hyperthyroidism and ophthalmopathy. That work adds: Patients were excluded because of uncontrolled infection, other autoimmune disease, pregnancy or lactation. For the diagnoses, clinical symptoms, serum thyroxine and TRAb, thyroid ultrasound and orbital computed tomography were used.

The starting material was peripheral blood mononuclear cells (PBMCs), obtained at new diagnosis, from a patient treated with antithyroid drugs. V is TRBV15 and J is TRBJ2-1; 10 positions agree with TRBD2. The sequence came from a woman aged 25 to 39 with Graves disease. In DNA, the CDR3 is TGTGCCACCAGCGGGAGTCGGCTAGCGGGAGTTGAGCAGTTCTTC. Amino acid sequence: CATSGSRLAGVEQFF.